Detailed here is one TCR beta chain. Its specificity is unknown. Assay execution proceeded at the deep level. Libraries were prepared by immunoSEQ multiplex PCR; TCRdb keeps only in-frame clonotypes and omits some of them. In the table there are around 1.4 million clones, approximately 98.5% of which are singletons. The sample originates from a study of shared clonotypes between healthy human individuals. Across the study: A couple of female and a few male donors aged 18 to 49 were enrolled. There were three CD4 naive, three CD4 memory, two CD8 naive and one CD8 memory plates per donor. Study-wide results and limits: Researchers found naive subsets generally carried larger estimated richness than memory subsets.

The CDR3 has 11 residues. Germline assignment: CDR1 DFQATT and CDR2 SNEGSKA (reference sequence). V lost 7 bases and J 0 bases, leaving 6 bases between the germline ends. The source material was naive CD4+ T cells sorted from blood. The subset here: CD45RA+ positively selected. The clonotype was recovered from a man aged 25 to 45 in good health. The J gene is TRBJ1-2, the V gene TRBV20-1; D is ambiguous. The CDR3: CSGITNYGYTF. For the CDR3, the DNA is TGCAGTGGGATTACTAACTATGGCTACACCTTC.